One sample yielded the 19 T cell receptor beta chains listed below, sequenced in a study of blood T cell repertoires in COVID-19. The table came from immunoSEQ multiplex PCR; TCRdb's copy has only in-frame clones and leaves some out. Of 150,000 or so clones in the sample, around 83% are singletons; the top ten hold 9.5% to 13%. The specimen sequenced was peripheral blood. The receptors derive from a woman in her fifties or sixties with COVID-19, enrolled during active disease.

This clone was seen a single time. V and J are TRBV5-1 and TRBJ1-2; possible D gene TRBD1, 5 bases. Germline CDR1 reads SGHRS; CDR2 reads YFSETQ. The CDR3 covers 15 residues. Trimming stripped 1 base from V and 6 bases from J, with 16 bases between. CDR3 protein: CASSLMGGAVDGYTF. DNA of the CDR3: TGCGCCAGCAGCTTGATGGGAGGGGCGGTCGATGGCTACACCTTC.

This chain links TRBV19 with TRBJ1-2; 7 nucleotides agree with TRBD1. This CDR3 is built from 14 residues. V trimming: 3 bases; J trimming: 4 bases; junction bases outside the gene matches: 5. Germline CDR1 reads LNHDA; CDR2 reads SQIVND (reference sequence). The DNA of the CDR3 is TGTGCCAGTAGTATGCAGGGGGATTTCTATGGCTACACCTTC. Protein sequence: CASSMQGDFYGYTF.

The chain uses TRBV12-3 or TRBV12-4 and TRBJ1-2; no clear D. The length of the CDR3 is 13 residues. V lost 2 bases to trimming and J lost 8 bases, with 12 bases between them. The CDR3 region has the DNA TGTGCCAGCAGTTTAATCCCTCAACAGGGCTACACCTTC. Its protein product is CASSLIPQQGYTF.

The CDR3 protein is CASSLAGGADTQYF. CDR3 in DNA: TGCGCCAGCAGCCTGGCAGGGGGTGCAGATACGCAGTATTTT. The chain joins TRBV4-1 to TRBJ2-3; 7 bases line up with TRBD1. There are 14 residues in the CDR3. From germline, CDR1 is MGHRA and CDR2 YSYEKL. J gave up 4 bases and V 4 bases, and 5 bases lay outside the gene matches.

The V gene is TRBV7-9, the J gene TRBJ1-2; D may be TRBD1 (5 bases). V lost 8 bases and J 0 bases, leaving 10 bases between the germline ends. The CDR3 contains 13 residues. Germline V gene lookup returns CDR1 SEHNR and CDR2 FQNEAQ (reference sequence). The CDR3 loop reads CASAAGTNYGYTF. Here the CDR3 DNA reads TGTGCCAGCGCTGCAGGGACTAACTATGGCTACACCTTC.

The CDR3 region has the DNA TGTGCCAGCTCTCAGACCGGAGACAGGAGAAATTCACCCCTCCACTTT. Translation: CASSQTGDRRNSPLHF. This rearrangement joins TRBV18 to TRBJ1-6; D may be TRBD1 (6 bases). The CDR3 runs to 16 residues. Germline values: CDR1 KGHSH, CDR2 LQKENI. Trimming shortened V by 6 bases and J by 7 bases, and 19 bases separated the two germline ends.

The chain links TRBV5-5 to TRBJ1-2; D is unclear. Germline-derived CDR1 and CDR2 are SGHKS and YYEKEE (reference sequence). V lost 1 base to trimming and J lost 5 bases, with 15 bases between them. The CDR3 runs 15 residues. CDR3 DNA: TGTGCCAGCAGCTTGTTACCGGTCGAGCGGTATGGCTACACCTTC. Translating it yields CASSLLPVERYGYTF.

V gene TRBV19 combines with J gene TRBJ2-2, with a tentative D call TRBD1 (6 bases). This CDR3 region has 16 residues. Trimming stripped 6 bases from V and 0 bases from J, with 14 bases between. CDR1 is LNHDA, CDR2 SQIVND, per germline (reference sequence). The CDR3 loop reads CASSTLDSANTGELFF. In DNA, the CDR3 is TGTGCCAGTAGCACCCTGGACAGCGCGAACACCGGGGAGCTGTTTTTT.

The chain has TRBV7-9 and TRBJ1-1, with D perhaps matching TRBD1 (5 bases). This CDR3 is built from 16 residues. V was shortened by 1 base and J by 3 bases, with 15 bases between the two germline ends. Germline CDR1 SEHNR, CDR2 FQNEAQ (reference sequence). CDR3 sequence (DNA): TGTGCCAGCAGCTTAGGGAGGGTCAGGGAGGACACTGAAGCTTTCTTT. Its protein is CASSLGRVREDTEAFF.

The chain recombines TRBV2 with TRBJ1-4; 8 nucleotides agree with TRBD1. CDR3 length: 16 amino acids. The germline V gene encodes CDR1 SNHLY and CDR2 FYNNEI. With 6 bases clipped from V and 2 bases from J, the junction kept 8 bases outside the gene matches. The CDR3, as DNA: TGTGCCAGCAGGGACCCGCAGGGGGCTACTAATGAAAAACTGTTTTTT. It codes for CASRDPQGATNEKLFF.

This clone has only a few counts. The chain couples TRBV6-6 to TRBJ1-1, with a weak D call TRBD1 (6 bases). Trimming took 5 bases from V and 7 from J, leaving 14 bases between them. The CDR3 runs 13 residues. In germline, CDR1 is MNHNY, CDR2 SVGAGI (reference sequence). CDR3 sequence reads: CASSILGQIEAFF. CDR3 DNA sequence: TGTGCCAGCAGTATCCTCGGACAGATTGAAGCTTTCTTT.

The J gene is TRBJ2-4, the V gene TRBV2, with D unclear. Germline lookup yields CDR1 SNHLY and CDR2 FYNNEI. The CDR3 has 11 residues. The V gene lost 2 bases and the J gene lost 8 bases, with 4 bases spanning the gap. CDR3 DNA sequence: TGTGCCAGCAGTGAATTAGACATTCAGTACTTC. Translating gives CASSELDIQYF. The full variable domain, in which reference TRBV2 and TRBJ2-4 provide the parts outside the CDR3, is EPEVTQTPSHQVTQMGQEVILRCVPISNHLYFYWYRQILGQKVEFLVSFYNNEISEKSEIFDDQFSVERPDGSNFTLKIRSTKLEDSAMYFCASSELDIQYFGAGTRLSVL.

The chain is built from TRBV5-4 and TRBJ1-2; 9 nucleotides match TRBD1. CDR3 length equals 14 residues. Germline V gene lookup returns CDR1 SGHNT and CDR2 YYREEE (reference sequence). V shed 5 bases and J 8 bases; nucleotides not matched to a gene: 10. The CDR3 region has the DNA TGTGCCAGCAGACCACGGGACAGGGCAGGCGGCTACACCTTC. It translates to CASRPRDRAGGYTF.

The chain recombines TRBV29-1 with TRBJ1-1; 8 positions match TRBD1. Germline CDR1 SQVTM, CDR2 ANQGSEA. CDR3 length equals 13 residues. The V gene end was trimmed by 6 bases and the J gene end by 4 bases; junction bases not matched to a gene: 7. CDR3: CSVGGQAGTEAFF. DNA of the CDR3: TGCAGCGTAGGGGGACAGGCGGGCACTGAAGCTTTCTTT.

V gene TRBV7-2 combines with J gene TRBJ1-5; D is unclear. This CDR3 spans 16 amino acids. V lost 0 bases and J 0 bases, leaving 9 bases between the germline ends. The germline V gene encodes CDR1 SGHTA and CDR2 FQGNSA. The CDR3 reads CASSLAIPGSNQPQHF. CDR3 coding DNA: TGTGCCAGCAGCTTAGCGATACCAGGTAGCAATCAGCCCCAGCATTTT.

The V gene is TRBV27, the J gene TRBJ2-7; TRBD2 matches at 8 bases. The CDR3 loop spans 13 amino acids. Germline assignment: CDR1 MNHEY and CDR2 SMNVEV (reference sequence). The V segment lost 6 bases and the J segment 9 bases; nucleotides outside the gene matches: 10. CDR3 DNA: TGTGCCAGCAGGAACTCGGGAGGGCTCGCGCAGTACTTC. Translation: CASRNSGGLAQYF.

The chain carries TRBV5-1 and TRBJ2-1, with 11 bases identical to TRBD2. Losses at the gene ends were 0 bases for V and 5 bases for J; bases not matched to a gene: 7. The CDR3 is 17 amino acids. Germline V gene sequence: CDR1 SGHRS, CDR2 YFSETQ. The CDR3 DNA follows: TGCGCCAGCAGCTTGGTAGCGGGAGGGCCGGGAAACAATGAGCAGTTCTTC. This encodes CASSLVAGGPGNNEQFF. Together with reference TRBV5-1 and TRBJ2-1, the CDR3 gives the full variable domain: KAGVTQTPRYLIKTRGQQVTLSCSPISGHRSVSWYQQTPGQGLQFLFEYFSETQRNKGNFPGRFSGRQFSNSRSEMNVSTLELGDSALYLCASSLVAGGPGNNEQFFGPGTRLTVL.

This clone was recorded only once. DNA of the CDR3: TGTGCCAGCAGCTTGGGAGGAAGTTCAGGGAGGCACGAGCAGTACGTC. Encoded protein: CASSLGGSSGRHEQYV. The chain employs TRBV5-4 and TRBJ2-7; maybe TRBD2 (6 bases). V lost 0 bases to trimming and J lost 5 bases, with 18 bases between them. Germline CDR1 reads SGHNT; CDR2 reads YYREEE (reference sequence). CDR3 length equals 16 residues.

V is TRBV3-1 (or the pseudogene TRBV3-2) and J is TRBJ2-5, with 9 bases that match TRBD1. V was pared by 5 bases and J by 7 bases, with 11 bases of the junction left unmatched. The CDR3 covers 15 residues. Germline V lookup: CDR1 LGHDT, CDR2 YNNKEL (reference sequence). The CDR3 spells CASSYDRGFAGTQYF. The CDR3 coding sequence is TGTGCCAGCAGCTATGACAGGGGGTTCGCTGGGACCCAGTACTTC.